This TCR beta chain comes out of a study of blood T cell repertoires in COVID-19. Germline CDR1 reads SEHNR; CDR2 reads FQNEAQ (reference sequence). After removal of 4 bases from V and 0 bases from J, the junction contained 9 bases not matched to a gene. The CDR3 length is 16 residues. Repertoires were generated with immunoSEQ multiplex PCR, while TCRdb's copy carries only in-frame clones and drops some. The sample consists of tens of thousands of clones, approximately 83% of them appearing once. The receptor was isolated from a human donor in a cohort sampled during active COVID-19. The rearrangement links TRBV7-9 to TRBJ2-7, with 7 bases lining up with TRBD2. Sequencing input: peripheral blood. Here the CDR3 DNA reads TGTGCCAGCAGCTCCCTGGGAGCGGGGCTCTCCTACGAGCAGTACTTC. Its protein product is CASSSLGAGLSYEQYF.